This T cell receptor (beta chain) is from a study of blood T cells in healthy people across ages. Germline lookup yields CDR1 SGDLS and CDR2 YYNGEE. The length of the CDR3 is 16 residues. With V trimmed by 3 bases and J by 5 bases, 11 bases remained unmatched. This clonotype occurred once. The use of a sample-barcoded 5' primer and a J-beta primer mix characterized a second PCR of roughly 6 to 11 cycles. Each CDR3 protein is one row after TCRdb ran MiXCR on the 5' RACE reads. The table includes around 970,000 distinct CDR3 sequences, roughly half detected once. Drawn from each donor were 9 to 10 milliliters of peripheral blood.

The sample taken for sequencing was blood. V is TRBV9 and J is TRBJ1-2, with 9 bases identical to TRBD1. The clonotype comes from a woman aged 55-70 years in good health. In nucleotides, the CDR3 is TGTGCCAGCAGCGCGAGTCCCGGGACAGGGTTATATGGCTACACCTTC. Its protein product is CASSASPGTGLYGYTF.